These 24 T cell receptor beta chains came from one sample sequenced in a study of shared clonotypes between healthy human individuals. Sequencing was performed with immunoSEQ multiplex PCR; in TCRdb, only in-frame clones are kept and a portion is missing. Of 230,000 or so clones in the sample, 60% to 80% were seen once. The sample consisted of memory CD4+ T cells sorted from blood. Subset here: CD45RA-negative fraction. All receptors come from a man aged 30-40 years in good health.

V is TRBV5-1 and J is TRBJ2-6, with 9 bases identical to TRBD1. The V and J ends lost 1 base and 0 bases, in that order; junction bases with no gene match: 8. The germline gives CDR1 SGHRS, CDR2 YFSETQ. This CDR3 contains 19 residues. The CDR3 reads CASSLINRGLTSGANVLTF. In nucleotides, the CDR3 is TGCGCCAGCAGCTTGATAAACAGGGGGCTGACCTCTGGGGCCAACGTCCTGACTTTC.

Concerning this clone: A read error is the likely source, as a far larger clone sits one nucleotide away. Other DNA sequences from this sample encode an identical CDR3 as well. The chain carries TRBV5-1 and TRBJ2-7, with D perhaps being TRBD1 or TRBD2 (6 bases each). CDR1 is SGHRS, CDR2 YFSETQ, per germline. This CDR3 is built from 16 residues. The CDR3 DNA reads TGTGCCAGCAGCTTGGGGGGCACAGGGACGTCCTACGAGCAGTACTTC. Amino acid sequence: CASSLGGTGTSYEQYF.

This chain links TRBV19 with TRBJ1-1, with 12 bases lining up with TRBD1. CDR1 LNHDA and CDR2 SQIVND come from the germline V gene (reference sequence). The CDR3 is 16 amino acids. Germline trimming cut 4 bases from V and 5 bases from J; bases unmatched to any gene: 8. The CDR3 loop is CASSTGQGALRTEAFF. CDR3 in DNA: TGTGCCAGTAGTACGGGACAGGGGGCGCTCAGAACTGAAGCTTTCTTT.

This clone was seen just once. J is TRBJ1-3 and V is TRBV6-5, with 9 bases identical to TRBD1. J lost 0 bases, V lost 6 bases, and 0 bases had no gene match. Germline CDR1 MNHEY, CDR2 SVGAGI. The CDR3 is 14 residues long. CDR3 protein: CASRGQGSGNTIYF. In DNA form, the CDR3 reads TGTGCCAGCAGGGGACAGGGCTCTGGAAACACCATATATTTT.

In DNA form, the CDR3 reads TGTGCCAGCAGCTCCACTAGCGGCACAGATACGCAGTATTTT. It encodes CASSSTSGTDTQYF. The chain is built from TRBV7-2 and TRBJ2-3, with TRBD2 identical over 7 bases. CDR3 size: 14 residues. With V trimmed by 4 bases and J by 1 base, 2 bases remained unmatched. Per the germline V gene, CDR1 is SGHTA and CDR2 is FQGNSA.

This rearrangement joins TRBV29-1 to TRBJ2-1, with TRBD2 matching 7 bases. This CDR3 is 14 amino acids long. The junction had 11 bases not matched to a gene; V was cut back by 6 bases and J by 6 bases. Germline lookup yields CDR1 SQVTM and CDR2 ANQGSEA. DNA for the CDR3: TGCAGCGTACAAGCGGGATGGGCCCCCAATGAGCAGTTCTTC. Protein: CSVQAGWAPNEQFF.

This clone was picked up one time. The CDR3 DNA sequence: TGTGCCAGCAGACCCCGGGCCTCAGGCCCAGATACGCAGTATTTT. Translated, it gives CASRPRASGPDTQYF. J is TRBJ2-3 and V is TRBV7-9; no definite D call. CDR1 and CDR2 from the germline V gene are SEHNR and FQNEAQ (reference sequence). The CDR3 covers 15 residues. Trimming took 6 bases from V and 4 from J, leaving 17 bases between them.

A remark on this clone: This same CDR3 is encoded by further DNA sequences in the sample. The genes are TRBV7-9 and TRBJ1-4; D is undetermined. Trimming took off 4 bases at V and 5 bases at J, with 5 bases between the two ends. Germline assignment: CDR1 SEHNR and CDR2 FQNEAQ (reference sequence). This CDR3 contains 12 residues. In nucleotides, the CDR3 is TGTGCCAGCAGCTCCAGAAATGAAAAACTGTTTTTT. Its translation: CASSSRNEKLFF. The entire variable domain, with the rest obtained from reference TRBV7-9 and TRBJ1-4, is as follows: DTGVSQNPRHKITKRGQNVTFRCDPISEHNRLYWYRQTLGQGPEFLTYFQNEAQLEKSRLLSDRFSAERPKGSFSTLEIQRTEQGDSAMYLCASSSRNEKLFFGSGTQLSVL.

At least ten counts were recorded for this clone. The chain recombines TRBV7-9 with TRBJ2-5; weak D call: TRBD1 (6 bases). Germline CDR1 is SEHNR and CDR2 is FQNEAQ (reference sequence). V was clipped by 5 bases and J by 8 bases, with 15 bases between them. This CDR3 comprises 13 residues. CDR3 in DNA: TGTGCCAGCAGCACAGGGACGGGCCTTACCCAGTACTTC. Its translation: CASSTGTGLTQYF.

This chain joins TRBV19 and TRBJ1-2; D is perhaps TRBD1 (6 bases). The CDR3 length is 15 residues. Germline V gene lookup returns CDR1 LNHDA and CDR2 SQIVND (reference sequence). Trimming took 3 bases from V and 4 from J, leaving 15 bases between them. The CDR3 loop reads CASSIGGGWSYGYTF. Here the CDR3 DNA reads TGTGCCAGTAGTATTGGTGGGGGCTGGAGCTATGGCTACACCTTC.

The chain employs TRBV6-1 and TRBJ1-3; D is ambiguous. Germline V CDR1 and CDR2: MNHNS, SASEGT. V lost 0 bases and J lost 2, with 8 bases in between. The CDR3 consists of 15 residues. The CDR3 DNA is TGTGCCAGCAGTGAAGCTGTGACACCTGGAAACACCATATATTTT. This codes for CASSEAVTPGNTIYF.

This chain connects TRBV5-5 to TRBJ2-2; D is ambiguous. Germline V gives CDR1 SGHKS, CDR2 YYEKEE (reference sequence). The CDR3 loop spans 15 amino acids. Trimming took off 0 bases at V and 7 bases at J, with 13 bases between the two ends. The CDR3 nucleotides read TGTGCCAGCAGCTTGGCCGCGGCAAGTCTCGGGGAGCTGTTTTTT. It codes for CASSLAAASLGELFF.

V usage is TRBV7-8 and J usage is TRBJ2-3, with a tentative D call TRBD1 (5 bases). The CDR3 is 15 amino acids. Germline V gene data show CDR1 as SGHVS and CDR2 as FQNEAQ. The V and J ends lost 1 base and 1 base respectively, with 9 bases between them. The DNA for the CDR3 is TGTGCCAGCAGCTTAGGGTTAGGGGGCACAGATACGCAGTATTTT. Translating it yields CASSLGLGGTDTQYF.

The chain couples TRBV6-4 to TRBJ2-1, with 16 positions matching TRBD2. After removal of 6 bases from V and 4 bases from J, the junction contained 15 bases not matched to a gene. In germline, CDR1 is MRHNA, CDR2 SNTAGT. CDR3 length equals 20 residues. CDR3 nucleotides: TGTGCCAGCAGCGGACGGGGACTAGCGGGAGGGCGCGGAGATTACAATGAGCAGTTCTTC. This gives the protein CASSGRGLAGGRGDYNEQFF.

J is TRBJ2-3 and V is TRBV5-1; D gene uncertain. V was trimmed by 9 bases and J by 0 bases, leaving 17 bases between them. Germline assignment: CDR1 SGHRS and CDR2 YFSETQ. This CDR3 spans 15 amino acids. The CDR3 loop is CATAPWLDSTDTQYF. The CDR3 DNA is TGCGCCACCGCCCCTTGGCTAGACAGCACAGATACGCAGTATTTT.

V is TRBV15 and J is TRBJ1-4; 8 bases agree with TRBD1. Germline V gene lookup returns CDR1 LNHNV and CDR2 YYDKDF (reference sequence). The trim removed 1 base at V and 3 bases at J, leaving 4 bases unmatched. The CDR3 extends over 16 amino acids. The CDR3: CATSRGQDRANEKLFF. CDR3 DNA sequence: TGTGCCACCAGCAGAGGCCAGGACAGGGCTAATGAAAAACTGTTTTTT.

This clone appeared many times. This chain's CDR3 is CASSPDFSQEEKLFF. The CDR3 DNA sequence: TGTGCCAGCAGCCCGGACTTCTCGCAGGAGGAAAAACTGTTTTTT. The rearrangement links TRBV14 to TRBJ1-4; the D is unclear. Germline V gene lookup returns CDR1 SGHDN and CDR2 FVKESK. This CDR3 comprises 15 residues. V was clipped by 4 bases and J by 8 bases, with 17 bases between them.

This clone was detected a few times. As DNA, the CDR3 is TGCGCCAGCAGCGTGGAGGTTGGCGGTTTGCGGGAGCAGTACTTC. It is translated as CASSVEVGGLREQYF. The chain combines TRBV5-1 with TRBJ2-7, with D perhaps TRBD2 (5 bases). The CDR3 consists of 15 residues. Per the germline V gene, CDR1 is SGHRS and CDR2 is YFSETQ. V shed 4 bases and J shed 7 bases, with 21 bases lying between them.

This clone was counted a few times. The chain is built from TRBV28 and TRBJ2-7, with 7 bases that match TRBD2. This CDR3 contains 13 residues. V gave up 4 bases and J gave up 12 bases; unmatched junction bases: 12. Germline CDR1 reads MDHEN; CDR2 reads SYDVKM. In nucleotides, the CDR3 is TGTGCCAGCAGTTGGCTTAGACTCCCGGGGGGGTACTTC. It is translated as CASSWLRLPGGYF.

Concerning this clone itself: Its ends do not fully match the called genes, so a read error is possible. This chain joins TRBV7-2 and TRBJ2-7; TRBD2 aligns across 9 bases. CDR3 length equals 14 residues. Looked up from germline, CDR1 is SGHTA and CDR2 is FQGNSA. CDR3 nucleotide sequence: TGTGCCAGCAGCGTAGCGGGAGCCTTGTACGAGCAGTACTTC. Translating it yields CASSVAGALYEQYF.

The gene calls are TRBV18 and TRBJ2-3; 13 bases are a match to TRBD2. Looked up from germline, CDR1 is KGHSH and CDR2 is LQKENI. Losses at the gene ends were 0 bases for V and 0 bases for J; bases not matched to a gene: 0. The CDR3 totals 17 residues. The CDR3 DNA follows: TGTGCCAGCTCACCACCGGGACTAGCGGGAAGCACAGATACGCAGTATTTT. Its protein is CASSPPGLAGSTDTQYF. The whole variable domain, filled in from reference TRBV18 and TRBJ2-3, reads NAGVMQNPRHLVRRRGQEARLRCSPMKGHSHVYWYRQLPEEGLKFMVYLQKENIIDESGMPKERFSAEFPKEGPSILRIQQVVRGDSAAYFCASSPPGLAGSTDTQYFGPGTRLTVL.

This chain uses TRBV4-3 with TRBJ2-3, with 9 bases fitting TRBD2. J gave up 0 bases and V 1 base, and 8 bases lay outside the gene matches. Germline V lookup: CDR1 LGHNA, CDR2 YSLEER. This CDR3 contains 18 residues. The CDR3 nucleotides are TGCGCCAGCAGCCAAGTTTTCCGACTAGCGGCCAGCACAGATACGCAGTATTTT. Protein: CASSQVFRLAASTDTQYF.

The genes are TRBV5-1 and TRBJ1-2; TRBD1 agrees at 9 bases. V lost 4 bases and J lost 6; bases outside the gene matches: 10. CDR1 is SGHRS, CDR2 YFSETQ, per germline. The CDR3 length is 15 residues. In nucleotides, the CDR3 is TGCGCCAGCAGCCTGGGGACAGGGTTGTCGGATGGCTACACCTTC. As protein: CASSLGTGLSDGYTF.

This clone was counted a few times. The chain combines TRBV27 with TRBJ1-2; perhaps TRBD1 as D (5 bases). CDR1 is MNHEY and CDR2 is SMNVEV in the germline V gene (reference sequence). The length of the CDR3 is 13 residues. Trimming removed 6 bases from V and 4 bases from J, with 12 bases in between. The CDR3 is CASRKQDSYGYTF. In nucleotides, the CDR3 is TGTGCCAGCAGGAAACAGGACTCCTATGGCTACACCTTC.